This entry describes one T cell receptor (beta chain). Its antigen is still unknown. Sequencing used immunoSEQ multiplex PCR; TCRdb keeps in-frame clones, though not all of them. This table has roughly 250,000 clones, approximately 83% appearing once. This entry comes from a study of cytomegalovirus exposure and HLA in healthy donors. General study points: A few chains linked to CMV were shown in vitro to be specific for CMV antigens.

The source of this sequence is a woman in her 30s in good health and CMV-seropositive. Input material: PBMCs.

The CDR3 bases are TGCGCCAGCAGCCTGACAGGGGACCTAGACTATGGCTACACCTTC. It translates to CASSLTGDLDYGYTF. The chain has TRBV5-1 and TRBJ1-2; 8 bases are shared with TRBD1. The CDR3 has 15 residues. Germline V gene data show CDR1 as SGHRS and CDR2 as YFSETQ. V trimming: 4 bases; J trimming: 3 bases; junction bases outside the gene matches: 8. Looking up the rest from reference TRBV5-1 and TRBJ1-2 gives the full variable domain: KAGVTQTPRYLIKTRGQQVTLSCSPISGHRSVSWYQQTPGQGLQFLFEYFSETQRNKGNFPGRFSGRQFSNSRSEMNVSTLELGDSALYLCASSLTGDLDYGYTFGSGTRLTVV.